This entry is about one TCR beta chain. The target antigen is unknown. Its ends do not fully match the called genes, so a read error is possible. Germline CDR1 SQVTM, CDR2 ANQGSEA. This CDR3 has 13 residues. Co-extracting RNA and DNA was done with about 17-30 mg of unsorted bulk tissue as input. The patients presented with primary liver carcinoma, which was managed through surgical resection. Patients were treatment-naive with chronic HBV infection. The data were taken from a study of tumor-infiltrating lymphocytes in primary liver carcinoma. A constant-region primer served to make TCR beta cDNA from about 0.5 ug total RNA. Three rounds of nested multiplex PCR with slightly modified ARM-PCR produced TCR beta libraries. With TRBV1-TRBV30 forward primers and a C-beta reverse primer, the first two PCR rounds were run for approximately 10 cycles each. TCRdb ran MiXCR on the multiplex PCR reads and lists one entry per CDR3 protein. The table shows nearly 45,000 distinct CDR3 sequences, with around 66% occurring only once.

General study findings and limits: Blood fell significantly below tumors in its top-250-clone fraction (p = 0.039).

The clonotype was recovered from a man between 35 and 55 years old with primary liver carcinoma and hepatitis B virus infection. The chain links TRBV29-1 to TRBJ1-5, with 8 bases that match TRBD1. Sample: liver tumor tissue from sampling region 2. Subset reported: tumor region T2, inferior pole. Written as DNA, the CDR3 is TGCAGCCTCGGGACAGGTCAGAATCAGCCTCAGCATTTT. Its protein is CSLGTGQNQPQHF.